This entry concerns a single TCR beta chain. Its antigen is not known. The protocol was immunoSEQ multiplex PCR, while the TCRdb copy is restricted to in-frame clones and leaves out a portion. The data hold some 46,000 clones, with 75% to 85% observed a single time. The data derive from a study of radiotherapy plus CTLA-4 blockade in lung cancer. Looking at the study overall: Disease control was present in 30% to 40% of patients, and objective responses in 15% to 20%.

The study, taken as a whole, reports: Some TCR clones had been derived from tumors. These clones expanded in peripheral blood after radiotherapy plus ipilimumab. Early clone dynamics of blood T cells, plus interferon-beta, reportedly predicted response best.

Chemo-refractory metastatic non-small-cell lung cancer patients underwent focal radiation alongside CTLA-4 blockade with ipilimumab. Trimming removed 2 bases from V and 5 bases from J, with 12 bases in between. CDR3 length: 14 residues. Germline V gene sequence: CDR1 MDHEN, CDR2 SYDVKM. The receptor was isolated from a human donor with non-small cell lung cancer who had stable disease on radiotherapy plus ipilimumab. Specimen: peripheral blood, collected from a patient treated with radiotherapy plus ipilimumab. J is TRBJ1-2 and V is TRBV28, with D hard to call. CDR3 region: CASSLVAGVYGYTF. The CDR3 DNA reads as TGTGCCAGCAGTTTAGTTGCGGGAGTTTATGGCTACACCTTC.